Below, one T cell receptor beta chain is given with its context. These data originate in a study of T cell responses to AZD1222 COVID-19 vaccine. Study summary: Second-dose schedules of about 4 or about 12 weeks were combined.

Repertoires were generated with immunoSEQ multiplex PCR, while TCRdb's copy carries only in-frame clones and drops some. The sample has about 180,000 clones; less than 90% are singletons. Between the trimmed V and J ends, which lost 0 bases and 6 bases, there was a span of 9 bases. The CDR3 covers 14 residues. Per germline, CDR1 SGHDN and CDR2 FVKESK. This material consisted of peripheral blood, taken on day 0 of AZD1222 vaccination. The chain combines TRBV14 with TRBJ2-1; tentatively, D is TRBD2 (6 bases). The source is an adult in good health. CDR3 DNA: TGTGCCAGCAGCCAAGATGTGGGAGGCAATGAGCAGTTCTTC. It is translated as CASSQDVGGNEQFF. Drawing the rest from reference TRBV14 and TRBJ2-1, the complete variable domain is EAGVTQFPSHSVIEKGQTVTLRCDPISGHDNLYWYRRVMGKEIKFLLHFVKESKQDESGMPNNRFLAERTGGTYSTLKVQPAELEDSGVYFCASSQDVGGNEQFFGPGTRLTVL.